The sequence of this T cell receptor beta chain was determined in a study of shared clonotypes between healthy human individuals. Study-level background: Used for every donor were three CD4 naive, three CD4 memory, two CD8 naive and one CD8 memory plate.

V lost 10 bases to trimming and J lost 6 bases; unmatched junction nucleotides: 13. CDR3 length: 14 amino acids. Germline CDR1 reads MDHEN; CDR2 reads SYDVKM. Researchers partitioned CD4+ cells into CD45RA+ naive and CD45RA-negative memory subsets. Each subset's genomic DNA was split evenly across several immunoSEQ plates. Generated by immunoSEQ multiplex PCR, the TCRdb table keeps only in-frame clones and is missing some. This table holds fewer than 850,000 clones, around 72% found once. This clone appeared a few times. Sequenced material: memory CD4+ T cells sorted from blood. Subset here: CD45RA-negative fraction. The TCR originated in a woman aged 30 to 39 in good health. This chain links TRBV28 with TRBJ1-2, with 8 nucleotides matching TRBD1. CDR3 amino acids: CATTGAGITNGYTF. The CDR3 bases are TGTGCCACGACAGGGGCGGGGATTACGAATGGCTACACCTTC.